This TCR beta chain was found in a study of blood T cell repertoires in COVID-19. Study as a whole: PBMCs, B-cell-depleted T cells, or T cells provided the cDNA or gDNA that made up the material.

The age range of participants was 18 to 89 years, with residence in about 25 US areas. Participants reported their clinical history, and cohort assignment relied on those reports. As processed by the authors: Nucleated cell counts were estimated from reference gene primer amplification. TCRdb's copy holds only in-frame clones and misses some; the assay was immunoSEQ multiplex PCR. The V and J calls and clone size are taken from that table; D and trimming were inferred from the DNA. The sample carries 500,000 or so clones, 87% recorded once. V was clipped by 0 bases and J by 8 bases; unmatched bases: 0. Germline values: CDR1 GTSNPN, CDR2 SVGIG (reference sequence). This CDR3 is 13 amino acids long.

Input material: PBMCs or T cells enriched from blood (not recorded which). This clonotype originated in a woman between 18 and 29 years old who had recovered from COVID-19. The chain is built from TRBV30 and TRBJ1-6, with 8 positions matching TRBD1. The CDR3 protein is CAWSVQGDSPLHF. CDR3 nucleotides: TGTGCCTGGAGTGTACAGGGGGATTCACCCCTCCACTTT.